The sequence of this T cell receptor (beta chain) was determined in a study of long-term antiretroviral therapy in people with HIV. The CDR3 is 12 amino acids. Trimming removed 8 bases from V and 4 bases from J, with 9 bases in between. Germline CDR1 reads MDHEN; CDR2 reads SYDVKM. Investigators performed immunoSEQ version v3.0 at survey level. Only in-frame clones appear in the TCRdb table, and some are missing; sequencing was by immunoSEQ multiplex PCR. The table records approximately 17,000 clones, roughly 80% of them present only once. Donors needed at least one pre-ART PBMC sample plus at least two post-ART samples.

Specimen: unsorted PBMCs, collected 0.6 years after starting antiretroviral therapy. The rearrangement uses TRBV28 and TRBJ2-1; no clear D gene. This sequence originates from a young woman with HIV. The CDR3 loop is CASGGSYNEQFF. In DNA, the CDR3 is TGTGCCAGCGGTGGGTCATACAATGAGCAGTTCTTC.